Here is one TCR beta chain with its context. Clones were sequenced by immunoSEQ multiplex PCR, and TCRdb holds only the in-frame ones, with some missing. The data contain approximately 280,000 clones, around 89% of them seen just once; the ten biggest clones take up around 4.4%. These data originate in a study of blood T cell repertoires in COVID-19. Sequences were obtained from peripheral blood. This receptor was taken from a middle-aged man with acute or convalescent COVID-19.

DNA of the CDR3: TGCAGCGTTGAAGCCACTCTGGGCCGCTATGGCTACACCTTC. Protein sequence: CSVEATLGRYGYTF. The genes are TRBV29-1 and TRBJ1-2; D remains ambiguous. The V gene lost 1 base and the J gene lost 4 bases, with 13 bases spanning the gap. This CDR3 is built from 14 residues. Germline CDR1 is SQVTM and CDR2 is ANQGSEA. The variable domain in full, with the rest retrieved from reference TRBV29-1 and TRBJ1-2, is SAVISQKPSRDICQRGTSLTIQCQVDSQVTMMFWYRQQPGQSLTLIATANQGSEATYESGFVIDKFPISRPNLTFSTLTVSNMSPEDSSIYLCSVEATLGRYGYTFGSGTRLTVV.